The 10 T cell receptor beta chains given below trace back to one sample, sequenced in a study of blood T cell repertoires in COVID-19. TCRdb's copy holds only in-frame clones and misses some; the assay was immunoSEQ multiplex PCR. The sample yields roughly 160,000 clones, roughly 80% seen once. Sequencing input: PBMCs or T cells enriched from blood (not recorded which). All receptors come from a woman aged 40 to 50 with acute COVID-19.

This chain uses TRBV21-1 with TRBJ2-1; the DNA was not used to check the table's D call, TRBD2. TRBV21-1 is described as a pseudogene. The CDR3 runs 15 residues. The CDR3 region is CASRHLDSCYNEQFF. In nucleotides, the CDR3 is TGTGCCAGCAGACATCTCGATAGCTGCTACAATGAGCAGTTCTTC.

The chain is built from TRBV21-1 and TRBJ1-2; the table's D call TRBD1 went unverified against the DNA. TRBV21-1 represents a pseudogene. The CDR3 is 15 residues long. The CDR3: CASVGCGGLSYGYTF. The DNA of the CDR3 is TGTGCCAGCGTAGGGTGTGGGGGCCTTAGCTATGGCTACACCTTC.

The CDR3 DNA is TGTGCCAGCAGCATTAGCGGCCTACAAGAGACCCAGTACTTC. Translation: CASSISGLQETQYF. J is TRBJ2-5 and V is TRBV7-9; possibly TRBD2 for D (6 bases). In germline, CDR1 is SEHNR, CDR2 FQNEAQ (reference sequence). Trimming left V 5 bases short and J 2 bases short, with 12 bases between. This CDR3 has 14 residues.

This clone was seen just once. V and J are TRBV29-1 and TRBJ1-1, with D possibly being TRBD1 (5 bases). V was shortened by 4 bases and J by 3 bases, with 12 bases between the two germline ends. The V gene's germline CDR1 is SQVTM and CDR2 ANQGSEA. The CDR3 consists of 13 residues. The CDR3 loop reads CSVAQGLYTEAFF. The CDR3 nucleotides are TGCAGCGTTGCCCAGGGTCTCTACACTGAAGCTTTCTTT.

This clone was observed a handful of times. The chain employs TRBV18 and TRBJ1-2; D perhaps matches TRBD1 (6 bases). The V end was cut by 5 bases, the J end by 0 bases, with 13 bases between. Per the germline V gene, CDR1 is KGHSH and CDR2 is LQKENI. The CDR3 contains 15 residues. Written as DNA, the CDR3 is TGTGCCAGCTCAGACCGGGACATAGCTAACTATGGCTACACCTTC. Protein: CASSDRDIANYGYTF.

The sample holds a few counts of this clone. The rearrangement links TRBV5-1 to TRBJ2-1, with TRBD2 identical over 11 bases. V shed 4 bases and J 7 bases; nucleotides not matched to a gene: 10. Germline V gene data show CDR1 as SGHRS and CDR2 as YFSETQ. The CDR3 contains 16 residues. The CDR3 loop reads CASSVIAGGPMNEQFF. CDR3 nucleotides: TGCGCCAGCAGCGTCATAGCGGGAGGGCCTATGAATGAGCAGTTCTTC.

This chain joins TRBV27 and TRBJ2-2; the match to TRBD1 covers 7 bases. The CDR3 totals 15 residues. The V segment lost 6 bases and the J segment 4 bases; nucleotides outside the gene matches: 8. Per germline, CDR1 MNHEY and CDR2 SMNVEV (reference sequence). The CDR3 nucleotides are TGTGCCAGCAGATTTGGACAGGAGCGCACCGGGGAGCTGTTTTTT. This gives the protein CASRFGQERTGELFF.

This rearrangement joins TRBV27 to TRBJ2-1, with 11 bases that match TRBD2. This CDR3 is 16 amino acids long. CDR1 and CDR2 (germline): MNHEY, SMNVEV (reference sequence). The J segment lost 8 bases and the V segment lost 6 bases, leaving 12 bases of the junction unmatched. CDR3 region: CASSRGLAEGGDEQFF. As DNA, the CDR3 is TGTGCCAGCAGCCGGGGACTAGCGGAGGGGGGCGATGAGCAGTTCTTC.

J is TRBJ1-2 and V is TRBV10-1; 10 bases line up with TRBD1. From germline, CDR1 is WNHNN and CDR2 SYGVQD (reference sequence). The CDR3 runs to 17 residues. After removal of 3 bases from V and 1 base from J, the junction contained 8 bases not matched to a gene. The CDR3 spells CASSDKGQGSGNYGYTF. The CDR3 DNA is TGCGCCAGCAGTGACAAGGGACAGGGGTCCGGTAACTATGGCTACACCTTC.

The rearrangement joins TRBV6-1 to TRBJ2-3; TRBD2 is a possible D gene (6 bases). V was cut by 1 base and J by 6 bases, with 14 bases left in between. Germline V gene data show CDR1 as MNHNS and CDR2 as SASEGT. CDR3 length: 15 residues. CDR3 sequence (DNA): TGTGCCAGCAGTGAAGGTAGCGGTGTGACGGATACGCAGTATTTT. Protein product: CASSEGSGVTDTQYF.